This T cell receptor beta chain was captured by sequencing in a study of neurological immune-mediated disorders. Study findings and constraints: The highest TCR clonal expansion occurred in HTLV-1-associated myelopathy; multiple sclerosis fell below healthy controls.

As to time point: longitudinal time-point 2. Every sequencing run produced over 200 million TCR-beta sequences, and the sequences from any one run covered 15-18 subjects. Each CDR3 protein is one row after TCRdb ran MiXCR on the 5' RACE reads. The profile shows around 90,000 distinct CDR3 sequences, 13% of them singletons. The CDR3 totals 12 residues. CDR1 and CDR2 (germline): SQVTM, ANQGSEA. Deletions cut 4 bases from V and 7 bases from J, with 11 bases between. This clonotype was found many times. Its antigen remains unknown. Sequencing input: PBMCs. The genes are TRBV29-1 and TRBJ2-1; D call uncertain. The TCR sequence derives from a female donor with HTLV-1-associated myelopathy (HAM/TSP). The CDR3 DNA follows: TGCAGCGTTGTTCTATTTGGGAATGAGCAGTTCTTC. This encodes CSVVLFGNEQFF.